This T cell receptor beta chain was sequenced for a study of OX40 agonist ivuxolimab in advanced cancers. Overall study context: At approximately 83% male, the cohort had a mean age of about 55 years, ranging from about 23 to 79.

Points on this clone: The antigen is unknown.

Trimming took 4 bases from V and 3 from J; bases not matched to a gene: 3. The CDR3 loop spans 15 amino acids. From germline, CDR1 is KGHSH and CDR2 LQKENI. Study-level results: The work left the antigen specificity of expanded peripheral T cells undetermined.

Repertoires were generated with immunoSEQ multiplex PCR, while TCRdb's copy carries only in-frame clones and drops some. This sample has about 68,000 clones, with about 83% found just once. The sampling schedule covered blood at baseline, cycle 4 day 1, and cycle 7 day 1. Material: CD4+ or CD8+ T cells sorted from blood, obtained in a trial of the OX40 agonist ivuxolimab. The chain links TRBV18 to TRBJ1-6, with 7 bases matching TRBD1. The TCR sequence derives from an adult with an advanced solid tumor such as melanoma, head and neck, liver or kidney cancer. CDR3 protein: CASSQGTVYNSPLHF. Written as DNA, the CDR3 is TGTGCCAGCTCACAGGGGACAGTCTATAATTCACCCCTCCACTTT.